This T cell receptor (beta chain) was sequenced during a study of monozygotic twins with inflammatory bowel disease. The CDR3 has 11 residues. Germline V gene lookup returns CDR1 SQVTM and CDR2 ANQGSEA. TCRdb re-called the 5' RACE reads and shows each CDR3 protein once, DNA omitted. This sample's table reports about 300,000 distinct CDR3 sequences. The TCR sequence derives from a human donor with ulcerative colitis or Crohn's disease, or a healthy co-twin of an affected twin (not recorded which). Sequences were obtained from blood. The rearrangement links TRBV29-1 to TRBJ2-7. The CDR3 sequence: CSVAGAYEQYF.